The 3 T cell receptor beta chains listed next were all sequenced from one sample in a study of blood T cells in healthy people across ages. Primed by a sample-barcoded 5' primer and a J-beta primer mix, a second PCR proceeded for roughly 7 to 12 cycles. One entry per CDR3 protein, called by TCRdb with MiXCR from the 5' RACE reads. The sample yields 1.5 million or so distinct CDR3 sequences, about 45% seen once. Material for sequencing was blood. The receptors were sampled from a woman in her late teens or twenties in good health.

The J gene is TRBJ1-2, the V gene TRBV10-3; TRBD1 is a possible D gene (5 bases). The CDR3 consists of 13 residues. The germline V and J ends were trimmed by 7 bases and 5 bases, with 14 bases remaining between them. CDR1 and CDR2 from the germline V gene are ENHRY and SYGVKD. CDR3 coding DNA: TGTGCCATCAATACCGGGACTGCATATGGCTACACCTTC. This encodes CAINTGTAYGYTF.

The rearrangement joins TRBV10-3 to TRBJ1-1, with 7 bases lining up with TRBD1. The CDR3 sequence is 16 residues long. The germline V gene has CDR1 ENHRY and CDR2 SYGVKD. V gave up 7 bases and J gave up 3 bases; unmatched junction bases: 14. The CDR3 is CAIMGLRQGVHTEAFF. The CDR3 DNA reads as TGTGCCATCATGGGGCTGAGACAGGGAGTACACACTGAAGCTTTCTTT.

This clonotype was observed a few times. V is TRBV18 and J is TRBJ2-6; D unresolved. The CDR3 extends over 20 amino acids. Germline V CDR1 and CDR2: KGHSH, LQKENI. Trimming removed 3 bases at V and 0 bases at J, with 21 bases between. Here the CDR3 DNA reads TGTGCCAGCTCACCTATACGGGCTGATAGGCAGTTCTCTGGGGCCAACGTCCTGACTTTC. This codes for CASSPIRADRQFSGANVLTF.